Below, 18 T cell receptor beta chains from the same sample are listed, as sequenced in a study of blood T cell repertoires in COVID-19 (dated by TCRdb to 2020 to 2022). The library was generated by the immunoSEQ multiplex PCR assay. This is the immuneACCESS table as TCRdb keeps it, with only in-frame sequences that have V and J called. A part of the clones is gone; compared with another copy, unresolved V genes explain less than half, and the rest is unexplained. This sample has 200,000 to 300,000 clones in its table, and about 87% of those were observed once. Approximately 5.3% of the sample rests with the top ten. Input material: peripheral blood. The receptors originated from a woman in her sixties with COVID-19, enrolled during active disease.

This sequence joins TRBV3-1 (or the pseudogene TRBV3-2) and TRBJ2-2; a weak D match, TRBD1 (7 bases). CDR1 and CDR2 (germline): LGHDT, YNNKEL (reference sequence). The CDR3 length is 15 residues. The V end was cut by 5 bases, the J end by 5 bases, with 15 bases between. The CDR3, as DNA: TGTGCCAGCAGCAACCGGAGGGGGCATACCGGGGAGCTGTTTTTT. This translates into CASSNRRGHTGELFF.

The V gene is TRBV11-3, the J gene TRBJ1-5; D unclear. The CDR3 length is 17 residues. The V gene lost 4 bases and the J gene lost 5 bases, with 21 bases spanning the gap. Germline lookup yields CDR1 SGHNT and CDR2 YENEEA. The CDR3 reads CASSSPPGSTKHQPQHF. The CDR3 DNA reads as TGTGCCAGCAGCTCCCCTCCGGGTTCCACGAAACATCAGCCCCAGCATTTT.

V and J are TRBV6-6 and TRBJ2-7; 12 bases are shared with TRBD2. The germline gives CDR1 MNHNY, CDR2 SVGAGI (reference sequence). The CDR3 length is 14 residues. The ends lost 5 bases at V and 4 bases at J; junction bases unmatched: 3. This CDR3 is CASSATSGSYEQYF. The CDR3 nucleotides are TGTGCCAGCAGTGCGACTAGCGGGAGTTACGAGCAGTACTTC.

J is TRBJ1-5 and V is TRBV30; weak D call: TRBD1 (5 bases). The V gene's germline CDR1 is GTSNPN and CDR2 SVGIG (reference sequence). Trimming took 2 bases from V and 5 from J, leaving 10 bases between them. This CDR3 spans 13 amino acids. The CDR3 region has the DNA TGTGCCTGGAGTACCAGGGCAGATCAGCCCCAGCATTTT. Encoded protein: CAWSTRADQPQHF.

This chain joins TRBV3-1 (or the pseudogene TRBV3-2) and TRBJ1-2, with a tentative D call TRBD1 (6 bases). V lost 2 bases, J lost 8 bases, and 15 bases lay in between. This CDR3 comprises 14 residues. Germline lookup yields CDR1 LGHDT and CDR2 YNNKEL (reference sequence). CDR3 amino acids: CASSQQGIGYGYTF. The CDR3 nucleotides read TGTGCCAGCAGCCAACAGGGGATAGGGTACGGCTACACCTTC.

The CDR3 bases are TGTGCCAGTAGTATGGTAGCGGGAGTGGCCGGGGAGCTGTTTTTT. Its translation: CASSMVAGVAGELFF. The chain uses TRBV19 and TRBJ2-2; 9 bases are a match to TRBD2. The CDR3 sequence is 15 residues long. The V segment lost 3 bases and the J segment 6 bases; nucleotides outside the gene matches: 5. CDR1 LNHDA and CDR2 SQIVND come from the germline V gene (reference sequence).

The genes are TRBV11-3 and TRBJ1-5; 9 bases are shared with TRBD1. V lost 4 bases, J lost 6 bases, and 4 bases stayed unmatched. Germline CDR1 SGHNT, CDR2 YENEEA. The CDR3 consists of 14 residues. CDR3 sequence (DNA): TGTGCCAGCAGCTCGACAGGGGGATTTCAGCCCCAGCATTTT. As protein: CASSSTGGFQPQHF.

V is TRBV19 and J is TRBJ2-2; 13 nucleotides align to TRBD2. The ends lost 10 bases at V and 0 bases at J; junction bases unmatched: 2. Germline V gene lookup returns CDR1 LNHDA and CDR2 SQIVND (reference sequence). The CDR3 extends over 15 amino acids. DNA of the CDR3: TGTGCCACGGGACTAGCGGGGACGAACACCGGGGAGCTGTTTTTT. Translation: CATGLAGTNTGELFF.

V and J are TRBV27 and TRBJ2-3; D might be TRBD2 (5 bases). Trimming took off 4 bases at V and 4 bases at J, with 18 bases between the two ends. CDR1 is MNHEY, CDR2 SMNVEV, per germline (reference sequence). The CDR3 is 16 amino acids. DNA of the CDR3: TGTGCCAGCAGTTCCCCTTGGGCGGGCTCCCCAGATACGCAGTATTTT. It codes for CASSSPWAGSPDTQYF.

The rearrangement uses TRBV6-6 and TRBJ1-1; D might be TRBD1 (5 bases). The CDR3 is made up of 14 amino acids. Trimming removed 2 bases from V and 4 bases from J, with 11 bases in between. Per the germline V gene, CDR1 is MNHNY and CDR2 is SVGAGI (reference sequence). CDR3 in amino acids: CASSYTAGRTEAFF. The CDR3 DNA follows: TGTGCCAGCAGTTACACTGCGGGGCGCACTGAAGCTTTCTTT.

Only one count was recorded for this clone. The chain couples TRBV4-1 to TRBJ2-4, with no clear D. Trimming removed 1 base at V and 1 base at J, with 20 bases between. The CDR3 spans 19 residues. Germline CDR1 MGHRA, CDR2 YSYEKL. CDR3 in DNA: TGCGCCAGCAGCCAAGGGAACTATTTCGGTGTTGGGGCCAAAAACATTCAGTACTTC. This sequence encodes CASSQGNYFGVGAKNIQYF.

The chain is built from TRBV19 and TRBJ2-1; 13 nucleotides agree with TRBD2. Per germline, CDR1 LNHDA and CDR2 SQIVND (reference sequence). There are 15 residues in the CDR3. Germline trimming cut 6 bases from V and 2 bases from J; bases unmatched to any gene: 1. Here the CDR3 DNA reads TGTGCCAGTAGGGGACTAGCGGGAACCTACAATGAGCAGTTCTTC. It is translated as CASRGLAGTYNEQFF.

The V gene is TRBV24-1, the J gene TRBJ2-3, with a possible D match to TRBD2 (5 bases). This CDR3 has 14 amino acids. Germline CDR1 and CDR2: KGHDR and SFDVKD. V lost 5 bases to trimming and J lost 2 bases, with 10 bases between them. The CDR3 bases are TGTGCCACCAGTGCCCCGGGAAACACAGATACGCAGTATTTT. It codes for CATSAPGNTDTQYF.

V is TRBV24-1 and J is TRBJ2-3; maybe TRBD1 (6 bases). Germline values: CDR1 KGHDR, CDR2 SFDVKD. This CDR3 is built from 14 residues. The V end was cut by 1 base, the J end by 4 bases, with 8 bases between. The CDR3 bases are TGTGCCACCAGTGATTTTAGGGGGTCAGATACGCAGTATTTT. Residues: CATSDFRGSDTQYF.

CDR3 sequence: CAIMEGAYSDTQYF. CDR3 sequence (DNA): TGTGCCATCATGGAGGGGGCGTATTCAGATACGCAGTATTTT. V gene TRBV10-3 combines with J gene TRBJ2-3; possible D gene TRBD1, 7 bases. The CDR3 has 14 amino acids. Per the germline V gene, CDR1 is ENHRY and CDR2 is SYGVKD. V lost 7 bases and J 4 bases, leaving 15 bases between the germline ends.

J is TRBJ2-1 and V is TRBV9, with D perhaps matching TRBD2 (6 bases). The CDR3 runs to 15 residues. V shed 4 bases and J shed 9 bases, with 20 bases lying between them. Germline V gives CDR1 SGDLS, CDR2 YYNGEE. The CDR3 loop reads CASSPRVTGAGEQFF. The CDR3 nucleotides are TGTGCCAGCAGCCCCAGAGTAACGGGAGCCGGTGAGCAGTTCTTC.

The sample holds one count of this clone. In DNA form, the CDR3 reads TGCGCCAGCAGCTTCGGGGGTTTCACTGAAGCTTTCTTT. Residues: CASSFGGFTEAFF. The chain uses TRBV5-1 and TRBJ1-1, with D tentatively TRBD1 (5 bases). Germline CDR1 SGHRS, CDR2 YFSETQ. V lost 2 bases and J 4 bases, leaving 9 bases between the germline ends. CDR3 size: 13 residues.

The rearrangement links TRBV30 to TRBJ1-1; possible D gene TRBD1, 6 bases. This CDR3 has 13 residues. The V gene's germline CDR1 is GTSNPN and CDR2 SVGIG (reference sequence). V shed 5 bases and J shed 4 bases, with 14 bases lying between them. CDR3 region: CAWGGGQITEAFF. CDR3 DNA sequence: TGTGCCTGGGGGGGCGGACAGATCACTGAAGCTTTCTTT.